This TCR beta chain stems from a study of Graves' ophthalmopathy and Graves' hyperthyroidism. RNA transcripts yielded amplified TCR beta CDR3 regions. The library came from an HTBI-primed first-round RT-PCR and a second-round multiplex PCR. Each CDR3 protein gets one entry after TCRdb re-called the multiplex PCR reads with MiXCR. This table holds 450,000 or so distinct CDR3 sequences, approximately 15% found once. General study findings and limits: The blood repertoire also included most expanded thyroid clonotypes above 0.001 frequency.

There are many counts of this clonotype. Antigen unknown. Ineligible for inclusion were patients with other autoimmune diseases, uncontrolled infections, pregnancy or lactation. Germline-derived CDR1 and CDR2 are LNHDA and SQIVND (reference sequence). CDR3 length: 14 residues. V gave up 4 bases and J gave up 1 base, with 10 bases separating them. The sample was blood. This sequence originates from a woman aged 30 to 39 with Graves' ophthalmopathy. The rearrangement links TRBV19 to TRBJ1-1, with D hard to call. The CDR3 reads CASSTGMENTEAFF. The CDR3 bases are TGTGCCAGTAGTACCGGAATGGAGAACACTGAAGCTTTCTTT.